The next 30 T cell receptor beta chains were all read from a single sample in a study of regulatory T cells in long-lasting Graves disease. Sample time point: persistent/refractory GD, antithyroid drugs over 5 years with positive TRAb. After RNA was extracted from PBMCs, the TCR library was made from it. Construction of the TCR beta libraries employed iRepertoire HTBI primers in conjunction with Arm-PCR of CDR3 regions. One entry per CDR3 protein results from TCRdb running MiXCR on the multiplex PCR reads. The profile shows 650,000 to 850,000 distinct CDR3 sequences, about 32% of them singletons. The sequences come from peripheral blood mononuclear cells (PBMCs), collected when the disease was refractory, from a patient treated with antithyroid drugs. The source is a female donor with Graves disease.

V usage is TRBV6-1 and J usage is TRBJ1-1; D is undetermined. Germline CDR1 reads MNHNS; CDR2 reads SASEGT. The CDR3 totals 17 residues. Trimming shortened V by 10 bases and J by 0 bases, and 24 bases separated the two germline ends. As DNA, the CDR3 is TGTGCCACCCTTAAAATCTCCCGCCCCGTCATGAACACTGAAGCTTTCTTT. Protein product: CATLKISRPVMNTEAFF.

This clonotype was detected only a few times. The gene calls are TRBV25-1 and TRBJ1-5; 7 bases map to TRBD1. The J segment lost 6 bases and the V segment lost 4 bases, leaving 3 bases of the junction unmatched. The germline CDR1 and CDR2 sequences are MGHDK and SYGVNS. The CDR3 runs 13 residues. CDR3 region: CASSVTGVQPQHF. CDR3 sequence (DNA): TGTGCCAGCAGTGTTACAGGGGTTCAGCCCCAGCATTTT. Complete variable domain (other parts from reference TRBV25-1 and TRBJ1-5): EADIYQTPRYLVIGTGKKITLECSQTMGHDKMYWYQQDPGMELHLIHYSYGVNSTEKGDLSSESTVSRIRTEHFPLTLESARPSHTSQYLCASSVTGVQPQHFGDGTRLSIL.

The chain is built from TRBV12-3 or TRBV12-4 and TRBJ1-1; a possible D gene is TRBD1 (5 bases). The CDR3 runs 14 residues. V gave up 5 bases and J gave up 5 bases, with 15 bases separating them. CDR3 residues: CASSPTAGVTEAFF. CDR3 nucleotide sequence: TGTGCCAGCAGTCCCACGGCGGGGGTAACTGAAGCTTTCTTT.

The chain couples TRBV25-1 to TRBJ2-3, with a tentative D call TRBD1 (5 bases). Germline V lookup: CDR1 MGHDK, CDR2 SYGVNS. CDR3 size: 16 residues. The V end was cut by 1 base, the J end by 5 bases, with 16 bases between. The CDR3 DNA reads TGTGCCAGCAGTGAATTCAAGGGGCTAGGTATAGATACGCAGTATTTT. It encodes CASSEFKGLGIDTQYF.

V usage is TRBV29-1 and J usage is TRBJ1-2; 7 bases are shared with TRBD1. Germline V gene lookup returns CDR1 SQVTM and CDR2 ANQGSEA. The length of the CDR3 is 12 residues. V trimming: 7 bases; J trimming: 3 bases; junction bases outside the gene matches: 5. The CDR3 here is CSADTGDYGYTF. CDR3 coding DNA: TGCAGCGCAGACACAGGGGACTATGGCTACACCTTC.

This clonotype was observed a handful of times. V is TRBV5-1 and J is TRBJ1-4; TRBD1 agrees at 7 bases. Germline values: CDR1 SGHRS, CDR2 YFSETQ. Germline trimming cut 4 bases from V and 5 bases from J; bases unmatched to any gene: 11. There are 16 residues in the CDR3. In nucleotides, the CDR3 is TGCGCCAGCAGCCCCCCCGGTGACAGGGACAATGAAAAACTGTTTTTT. Translating gives CASSPPGDRDNEKLFF. Supplemented by reference TRBV5-1 and TRBJ1-4, the full variable domain reads KAGVTQTPRYLIKTRGQQVTLSCSPISGHRSVSWYQQTPGQGLQFLFEYFSETQRNKGNFPGRFSGRQFSNSRSEMNVSTLELGDSALYLCASSPPGDRDNEKLFFGSGTQLSVL.

Many counts were recorded for this clonotype. This rearrangement joins TRBV2 to TRBJ2-5; D may be TRBD1 or TRBD2 (5 bases each). V lost 3 bases and J lost 5, with 22 bases in between. Germline CDR1 and CDR2: SNHLY and FYNNEI. This CDR3 has 17 residues. The CDR3 bases are TGTGCCAGCAGTGAGGCCGGGACCACGGCCCTAGGGGAGACCCAGTACTTC. Translated, it gives CASSEAGTTALGETQYF.

This clonotype was seen ten or more times. The chain employs TRBV27 and TRBJ2-7; a weak D match, TRBD1 (5 bases). V lost 8 bases, J lost 9 bases, and 20 bases lay in between. The length of the CDR3 is 13 residues. Per the germline V gene, CDR1 is MNHEY and CDR2 is SMNVEV (reference sequence). This CDR3 reads CASSQGAAGSQYF. In DNA, the CDR3 is TGTGCCAGCTCCCAAGGGGCAGCCGGGTCGCAGTACTTC.

There are a few counts of this clonotype. V gene TRBV11-2 combines with J gene TRBJ1-1; D uncertain. Germline loops: CDR1 SGHAT, CDR2 FQNNGV. The V gene lost 2 bases and the J gene lost 1 base, with 8 bases spanning the gap. The CDR3 totals 14 residues. For the CDR3, the DNA is TGTGCCAGCAGCTTAACACACGGGAACACTGAAGCTTTCTTT. It is translated as CASSLTHGNTEAFF.

The genes are TRBV20-1 and TRBJ2-3; D unresolved. Germline V CDR1 and CDR2: DFQATT, SNEGSKA (reference sequence). The CDR3 has 12 amino acids. V was shortened by 6 bases and J by 2 bases, with 9 bases between the two germline ends. In DNA form, the CDR3 reads TGCAGTGCCAGGACCGCCACAGATACGCAGTATTTT. Its translation: CSARTATDTQYF.

The gene calls are TRBV15 and TRBJ1-2; maybe TRBD1 (5 bases). CDR1 is LNHNV and CDR2 is YYDKDF in the germline V gene (reference sequence). The CDR3 runs to 14 residues. The V gene lost 0 bases and the J gene lost 5 bases, with 10 bases spanning the gap. The CDR3 DNA reads as TGTGCCACCAGCAGAGACAGGGCCGATTATGGCTACACCTTC. Translation: CATSRDRADYGYTF. The full variable domain, in which reference TRBV15 and TRBJ1-2 provide the parts outside the CDR3, is DAMVIQNPRYQVTQFGKPVTLSCSQTLNHNVMYWYQQKSSQAPKLLFHYYDKDFNNEADTPDNFQSRRPNTSFCFLDIRSPGLGDTAMYLCATSRDRADYGYTFGSGTRLTVV.

The chain is built from TRBV29-1 and TRBJ2-5, with D unresolved. The germline gives CDR1 SQVTM, CDR2 ANQGSEA. CDR3 length: 11 amino acids. V was pared by 2 bases and J by 5 bases, with 6 bases between. CDR3: CSVESWETQYF. CDR3 in DNA: TGCAGCGTTGAAAGTTGGGAGACCCAGTACTTC.

This chain links TRBV19 with TRBJ1-1; TRBD1 matches at 7 bases. CDR3 length equals 14 residues. Germline V gene lookup returns CDR1 LNHDA and CDR2 SQIVND (reference sequence). J gave up 2 bases and V 5 bases, and 5 bases lay outside the gene matches. The CDR3 DNA follows: TGTGCCAGTAGTCCACAGGGGTTTAACACTGAAGCTTTCTTT. Translating gives CASSPQGFNTEAFF.

The chain links TRBV12-3 or TRBV12-4 to TRBJ1-5; tentative D call: TRBD1 (6 bases). V was clipped by 5 bases and J by 5 bases, with 13 bases between them. The CDR3 is 14 residues long. The CDR3: CASSIGGGHQPQHF. The CDR3 DNA follows: TGTGCCAGCAGTATAGGGGGTGGTCATCAGCCCCAGCATTTT.

The genes are TRBV19 and TRBJ1-1; 8 bases fit TRBD1. CDR1 and CDR2 from the germline V gene are LNHDA and SQIVND (reference sequence). The CDR3 is 13 amino acids. Trimming at V came to 7 bases and at J to 6 bases, leaving 7 bases not matched to a gene. The CDR3 loop is CASTTLQGAEAFF. For the CDR3, the DNA is TGTGCCAGTACCACTCTACAGGGGGCTGAAGCTTTCTTT.

This chain links TRBV28 with TRBJ2-3, with no clear D. Germline V lookup: CDR1 MDHEN, CDR2 SYDVKM. CDR3 size: 15 residues. Trimming pared 5 bases from V and 2 bases from J, leaving 14 bases between. The CDR3: CASSPYDRFTDTQYF. CDR3 DNA sequence: TGTGCCAGCAGTCCCTATGATCGATTCACAGATACGCAGTATTTT.

The chain has TRBV12-3 or TRBV12-4 and TRBJ2-6, with 16 bases lining up with TRBD2. The CDR3 has 21 residues. Trimming cost V 4 bases and J 2 bases; bases outside gene matches: 11. The DNA for the CDR3 is TGTGCCAGCAGTTCTTATCTGGGACTAGCGGGAGGGCCGGCTGGGGCCAACGTCCTGACTTTC. Encoded protein: CASSSYLGLAGGPAGANVLTF.

This sequence joins TRBV6-1 and TRBJ2-7; D not resolved. V was cut by 7 bases and J by 6 bases, with 19 bases left in between. The CDR3 covers 14 residues. Per the germline V gene, CDR1 is MNHNS and CDR2 is SASEGT. The CDR3 DNA follows: TGTGCCAGCACTTCTACACAAACTTTGGGCGAGCAGTACTTC. As protein: CASTSTQTLGEQYF.

Many counts were recorded for this clonotype. This chain connects TRBV6-5 to TRBJ2-7; TRBD2 matches at 11 bases. This CDR3 is built from 14 residues. V was pared by 1 base and J by 6 bases, with 2 bases of the junction left unmatched. Germline CDR1 reads MNHEY; CDR2 reads SVGAGI. The CDR3 loop reads CASSYYSGRGEQYF. CDR3 DNA: TGTGCCAGCAGTTACTATAGCGGGAGGGGCGAGCAGTACTTC.

This clonotype was seen at least ten times. The V call is TRBV28, the J call TRBJ2-3; D might be TRBD1 (5 bases). Trimming stripped 2 bases from V and 3 bases from J, with 15 bases between. The germline gives CDR1 MDHEN, CDR2 SYDVKM. The CDR3 runs 16 residues. DNA of the CDR3: TGTGCCAGCAGTTTAATCCAGGGCCCTGGAACAGATACGCAGTATTTT. Translated: CASSLIQGPGTDTQYF.

This chain connects TRBV4-1 to TRBJ1-1; weak D call: TRBD1 (5 bases). Germline CDR1 and CDR2: MGHRA and YSYEKL. There are 16 residues in the CDR3. V lost 0 bases, J lost 3 bases, and 14 bases lay in between. The CDR3 loop reads CASSQDNDSAYTEAFF. CDR3 DNA: TGCGCCAGCAGCCAAGATAACGACAGTGCCTACACTGAAGCTTTCTTT.

In its sample, this clonotype was seen once. This chain links TRBV29-1 with TRBJ1-2, with 10 bases identical to TRBD1. Trimming took 5 bases from V and 8 from J; bases not matched to a gene: 11. The CDR3 runs 14 residues. Germline V gives CDR1 SQVTM, CDR2 ANQGSEA. CDR3 nucleotide sequence: TGCAGCGTTCCGGGACAGGGGCGCCCGGGAGGCTACACCTTC. It encodes CSVPGQGRPGGYTF.

The chain uses TRBV3-1 and TRBJ1-1; tentatively, D is TRBD1 (5 bases). CDR1 is LGHDT, CDR2 YNNKEL, per germline (reference sequence). V gave up 4 bases and J gave up 7 bases, with 13 bases separating them. This CDR3 region has 13 residues. CDR3 in amino acids: CASSRGGMDEAFF. In DNA, the CDR3 is TGTGCCAGCAGCCGGGGGGGAATGGATGAAGCTTTCTTT.

This clonotype was found a few times. The genes are TRBV7-3 and TRBJ2-7, with D perhaps matching TRBD1 (6 bases). The CDR3 contains 13 residues. Per germline, CDR1 SGHTA and CDR2 FQGTGA. Trimming removed 2 bases from V and 6 bases from J, with 11 bases in between. The CDR3 nucleotides read TGTGCCAGCAGCTTAGGGTTAGGGGGCGAGCAGTACTTC. Residues: CASSLGLGGEQYF.

The rearrangement uses TRBV5-1 and TRBJ2-2; D remains unclear. Germline CDR1 and CDR2: SGHRS and YFSETQ. Trimming cost V 4 bases and J 0 bases, with 10 bases left between them. CDR3 length: 15 residues. As DNA, the CDR3 is TGCGCCAGCAGCGAAGGTCTCGCGAACACCGGGGAGCTGTTTTTT. Protein sequence: CASSEGLANTGELFF.

The V gene is TRBV9, the J gene TRBJ1-2, with D perhaps TRBD1 (6 bases). Trimming left V 0 bases short and J 4 bases short, with 13 bases between. This CDR3 has 15 residues. The germline CDR1 and CDR2 sequences are SGDLS and YYNGEE. CDR3 coding DNA: TGTGCCAGCAGCGTAGTGTCGGGGGGCGGCTATGGCTACACCTTC. The encoded protein is CASSVVSGGGYGYTF.

This clonotype was seen a few times. The rearrangement links TRBV20-1 to TRBJ2-3, with 7 bases matching TRBD2. Germline loops: CDR1 DFQATT, CDR2 SNEGSKA (reference sequence). Trimming cost V 3 bases and J 6 bases; bases outside gene matches: 15. This CDR3 is built from 16 residues. Written as DNA, the CDR3 is TGCAGTGCTAGGGGGGAAATGGGACTACCCAGGGATACGCAGTATTTT. As protein: CSARGEMGLPRDTQYF.

This clonotype was observed many times. The CDR3 DNA reads as TGTGCCAGCAGCCCCCGACCGGACACTGAAGCTTTCTTT. Protein sequence: CASSPRPDTEAFF. V usage is TRBV12-3 or TRBV12-4 and J usage is TRBJ1-1; D unresolved. Between the trimmed V and J ends, which lost 6 bases and 3 bases, there was a span of 11 bases. This CDR3 region has 13 residues.

The CDR3 sequence is CSCSGTVSYEQYF. For the CDR3, the DNA is TGCAGCTGTAGCGGGACTGTTTCCTACGAGCAGTACTTC. The chain combines TRBV20-1 with TRBJ2-7, with 8 bases aligning to TRBD2. The CDR3 sequence is 13 residues long. Germline V gene sequence: CDR1 DFQATT, CDR2 SNEGSKA (reference sequence).

The J gene is TRBJ1-3, the V gene TRBV10-3; D is perhaps TRBD1 (6 bases). Between the trimmed V and J ends, which lost 10 bases and 0 bases, there was a span of 10 bases. This CDR3 comprises 13 residues. Germline V gene sequence: CDR1 ENHRY, CDR2 SYGVKD. DNA for the CDR3: TGTGCCACCATGGACAGCTCTGGAAACACCATATATTTT. This translates into CATMDSSGNTIYF.